This T cell receptor (beta chain) stems from a study of graft-versus-host responses after intestinal transplantation (dated by TCRdb to the early 2020s). Background on the whole study: Recipients received multivisceral, liver-intestinal, or isolated intestinal transplants. Rather than being sequenced by the commercial service, samples from a few later patients were sequenced in-house on an Illumina MiSeq and processed with MiXCR. Every recipient was given anti-thymocyte globulin induction, followed by around three years of maintenance tacrolimus and steroids. Alloreactive clones were identified by sequencing pre-transplant mixed lymphocyte reaction products and comparing them with unstimulated pre-transplant donor and recipient T cells. The cohort enrolled some 24 intestinal transplant recipients, one of whom was a retransplant, and a few patients without pretransplant specimens were excluded. A peak of at least 4% donor T cells among recipient peripheral blood mononuclear cells was the definition used for donor T cell macrochimerism. After intestinal transplantation, graft-versus-host and host-versus-graft alloreactive T cell clones in the graft, circulation and bone marrow were tracked using bulk TCR-beta CDR3 sequencing. General findings and caveats noted by the study authors: Peak levels of circulating GvH clones were associated with declines in HvG clones early after transplant. GvH clones were found in recipient bone marrow, and some of the GvH clones appeared earlier in ileal mucosa or blood, which is consistent with an intestinal mucosal origin. In patients with donor T cell macrochimerism, the allografts had high GvH to HvG T cell clonal ratios. Conclusions were limited by the relatively low number and heterogeneity of intestinal transplant patients.

Receptors were amplified or captured by the immunoSEQ multiplex PCR assay. For most patients, genomic DNA was isolated with the Qiagen DNeasy Blood and Tissue Kit and sent frozen to Adaptive Biotechnologies for TCR sequencing. High-throughput TCR-beta CDR3 sequencing of genomic DNA from most patients was performed by Adaptive Biotechnologies. The authors' analysis ran thus. Adaptive's ImmunoSEQ software supplied the TCR sequencing data for around 19 patients, while MiXCR and VDJtools were used to process three other patients. To correct CD4 versus CD8 sorting errors, sequences present in both subsets at a frequency ratio below 5:1 were removed. CDR3 nucleotide sequences shared between donor and recipient were removed because their origin could not be assigned. To count as alloreactive, a clone needed at least 2-fold expansion over unstimulated cells and a minimum CFSE-low frequency of 0.002% (template counts) or 0.001% (read counts). Mappable clones were those detected in sequenced pre-transplant spleen, lymph node, or MLR CFSE-low populations of the donor or recipient. The cumulative frequency of alloreactive clones was calculated as a percentage of all sequences, weighted by copy number. Sourced from immuneACCESS, this table was stored by TCRdb with only in-frame sequences that have V and J called. A share of the clones is absent; for the studies checked, an unresolved V gene accounts for under half, and the remainder has no known explanation. V, J and clone size are taken as reported in that table, and D and trimming were inferred from the DNA itself. In this sample the table shows some 97,000 clones, about 90% of which occur a single time. Over 0.75% of the sample comes from the top ten.

A remark on this clone: Its antigen is currently not known. Base qualities are missing; no much larger clone stands one base away.

The CDR3 goes from the cysteine to the phenylalanine over 14 residues. The entry retains the CDR3 DNA only, 42 bases that are in frame from base 1. Per the germline V gene, SGHTA is the CDR1 and FQGNSA is the CDR2. Trimming removed 2 bases from V and 7 bases from J, leaving 9 bases between the germline ends. The time point tag for this specimen amounts to: cells obtained before transplantation from donor or recipient. CD3+CD4+ and CD3+CD8+ populations were FACS-sorted from unstimulated pre-transplant donor and recipient cells taken from spleen or lymph nodes. The V and J segments used are TRBV7-2 and TRBJ1-6; the D gene identity is not certain. The material sequenced was unstimulated CD4+ T cells sorted from spleen or lymph node cells, taken before transplant. The receptor was isolated from a human donor who was the organ donor for an intestinal transplant. The CDR3 corresponds to CASSLSGGNSPLHF. Read as DNA, the sequence is TGTGCCAGCAGCTTATCTGGAGGGAATTCACCCCTCCACTTT.